Reported below is one T cell receptor beta chain. The CDR3 contains 16 residues. Germline-derived CDR1 and CDR2 are LGHDT and YNNKEL (reference sequence). Unmatched junction bases numbered 9, after V lost 4 bases and J lost 2 bases. The data are from a study of blood T cell repertoires in COVID-19. Overall study: Sites across the United States, Italy and Spain contributed samples from acute and convalescent COVID-19. From T cells, B-cell-depleted T cells, or PBMCs came the material, which was cDNA or gDNA.

Using immunoSEQ multiplex PCR, the repertoire was profiled, and TCRdb retains in-frame clones only, with some absent. The repertoire has some 130,000 clones, around four fifths of them found once; the top ten carry over 15%. Cohort placement rested on clinical history that participants reported themselves. Recovered Cohort 3 donors showed two negative PCRs, clearance, or symptom resolution. The sequence derives from a young man who had recovered from COVID-19. The rearrangement joins TRBV3-1 (or the pseudogene TRBV3-2) to TRBJ2-3; 7 positions match TRBD2. Material for sequencing was PBMCs or T cells enriched from blood (not recorded which). The CDR3 DNA reads as TGTGCCAGCAGCCCCCGGGGAGCGGGGTTCACAGATACGCAGTATTTT. Its translation: CASSPRGAGFTDTQYF.